This record concerns one TCR beta chain sequence. The entry originates in a study of blood T cell repertoires in COVID-19. The length of the CDR3 is 15 residues. The germline CDR1 and CDR2 sequences are LNHDA and SQIVND (reference sequence). V lost 5 bases and J lost 9; bases outside the gene matches: 11. Cohorts were based on clinical histories the participants reported. The repertoire was sequenced with immunoSEQ multiplex PCR; TCRdb's copy has only in-frame clones and lacks some. Here the sample spans some 300,000 clones, roughly 87% being singletons. This clonotype originated in a woman in her thirties who had recovered from COVID-19. Source material: PBMCs or T cells enriched from blood (not recorded which). The chain is built from TRBV19 and TRBJ2-1, with 9 bases matching TRBD2. This chain's CDR3 is CASSGQGLALSEQFF. CDR3 sequence (DNA): TGTGCCAGTAGTGGGCAGGGACTAGCTCTCTCTGAGCAGTTCTTC.